The next 10 T cell receptor beta chains were all read from a single sample in a study of beta chain features in type 1 diabetes. Overall study findings and caveats: Across all four CD4+ subsets, people with type 1 diabetes showed modestly shorter TCRB CDR3s.

These receptors' targets are unknown. Every isolated RNA sample was fully reverse transcribed, so sequencing captured expressed TCRB transcripts. Produced via immunoSEQ multiplex PCR; TCRdb's table is partial and in-frame only. The sample includes tens of thousands of clones, around 45% of them seen just once. The material sequenced was stem cell memory CD4+ T cells from blood. The receptor source for this set is a man younger than 40 with type 1 diabetes.

The V call is TRBV19, the J call TRBJ2-1; D may be TRBD2 (6 bases). Germline values: CDR1 LNHDA, CDR2 SQIVND (reference sequence). V was cut by 6 bases and J by 3 bases, with 15 bases left in between. The CDR3 consists of 15 residues. DNA of the CDR3: TGTGCCAGTAGACCCAGAGCAGCGGGCTACAATGAGCAGTTCTTC. It translates to CASRPRAAGYNEQFF. The entire variable domain, with the rest obtained from reference TRBV19 and TRBJ2-1, is as follows: DGGITQSPKYLFRKEGQNVTLSCEQNLNHDAMYWYRQDPGQGLRLIYYSQIVNDFQKGDIAEGYSVSREKKESFPLTVTSAQKNPTAFYLCASRPRAAGYNEQFFGPGTRLTVL.

Only a few counts were recorded for this clone. J is TRBJ2-1 and V is TRBV6-1; D is undetermined. Between the trimmed V and J ends, which lost 6 bases and 5 bases, there was a span of 11 bases. This CDR3 is 13 amino acids long. Germline CDR1 MNHNS, CDR2 SASEGT. Here the CDR3 DNA reads TGTGCCAGCAGCGTCAGGTCCAACAATGAGCAGTTCTTC. It yields the protein CASSVRSNNEQFF.

The gene calls are TRBV2 and TRBJ1-5; 7 positions agree with TRBD1. The CDR3 is 15 amino acids. The J segment lost 3 bases and the V segment lost 4 bases, leaving 6 bases of the junction unmatched. CDR1 is SNHLY and CDR2 is FYNNEI in the germline V gene. CDR3 in amino acids: CASSGFRGNNQPQHF. DNA of the CDR3: TGTGCCAGCAGTGGGTTCAGGGGGAACAATCAGCCCCAGCATTTT.

V usage is TRBV2 and J usage is TRBJ2-1, with no clear D. Trimming removed 4 bases from V and 4 bases from J, with 2 bases in between. CDR1 is SNHLY and CDR2 is FYNNEI in the germline V gene. The CDR3 covers 11 residues. The CDR3 DNA follows: TGTGCCAGCAGTGTATACAATGAGCAGTTCTTC. It codes for CASSVYNEQFF.

This clone was counted only a few times. The chain carries TRBV18 and TRBJ2-2, with 7 nucleotides matching TRBD2. V shed 4 bases, J shed 3 bases, and the junction held 2 bases outside the gene matches. From germline, CDR1 is KGHSH and CDR2 LQKENI. The CDR3 is 14 residues long. The CDR3 region has the DNA TGTGCCAGCTCACTTACTAGCGACACCGGGGAGCTGTTTTTT. Translating gives CASSLTSDTGELFF.

The rearrangement joins TRBV7-2 to TRBJ1-1; a weak D match, TRBD1 (6 bases). V gave up 1 base and J gave up 10 bases, with 16 bases separating them. The CDR3 is made up of 14 amino acids. From germline, CDR1 is SGHTA and CDR2 FQGNSA. This CDR3 reads CASSLDGGALRAFF. CDR3 nucleotides: TGTGCCAGCAGCTTAGACGGGGGGGCCTTAAGAGCTTTCTTT.

A few counts support this clone. The V gene is TRBV6-1, the J gene TRBJ1-1, with D unclear. Germline V gene sequence: CDR1 MNHNS, CDR2 SASEGT. CDR3 length: 14 residues. The V end lost 5 bases, the J end lost 4 bases, and 14 bases lay between the germline ends. The CDR3 loop is CASSRDPGATEAFF. As DNA, the CDR3 is TGTGCCAGCAGTCGCGACCCGGGTGCCACTGAAGCTTTCTTT.

A few counts support this clone. J is TRBJ2-1 and V is TRBV7-3; tentatively, D is TRBD2 (6 bases). The germline V gene encodes CDR1 SGHTA and CDR2 FQGTGA. V was shortened by 5 bases and J by 5 bases, with 25 bases between the two germline ends. The CDR3 consists of 18 residues. The CDR3 DNA reads TGTGCCAGCAGCCGAAGGCTAGCGCAAGGGGTGTTGCACAATGAGCAGTTCTTC. Its protein is CASSRRLAQGVLHNEQFF.

J is TRBJ2-2 and V is TRBV7-3, with TRBD2 identical over 14 bases. The CDR3 loop spans 16 amino acids. Trimming at V came to 4 bases and at J to 6 bases, leaving 4 bases not matched to a gene. CDR1 is SGHTA, CDR2 FQGTGA, per germline. The chain's CDR3 is CASSSGLAGEPGELFF. CDR3 coding DNA: TGTGCCAGCAGCTCGGGACTAGCGGGAGAACCCGGGGAGCTGTTTTTT.

The chain is built from TRBV2 and TRBJ2-7; TRBD2 matches at 7 bases. Germline CDR1 reads SNHLY; CDR2 reads FYNNEI. The CDR3 is 15 amino acids. Trimming removed 6 bases from V and 4 bases from J; junction bases left unmatched: 12. The DNA for the CDR3 is TGTGCCAGCAGGGGAGGGACGGATTCATCATACGAGCAGTACTTC. It specifies CASRGGTDSSYEQYF.